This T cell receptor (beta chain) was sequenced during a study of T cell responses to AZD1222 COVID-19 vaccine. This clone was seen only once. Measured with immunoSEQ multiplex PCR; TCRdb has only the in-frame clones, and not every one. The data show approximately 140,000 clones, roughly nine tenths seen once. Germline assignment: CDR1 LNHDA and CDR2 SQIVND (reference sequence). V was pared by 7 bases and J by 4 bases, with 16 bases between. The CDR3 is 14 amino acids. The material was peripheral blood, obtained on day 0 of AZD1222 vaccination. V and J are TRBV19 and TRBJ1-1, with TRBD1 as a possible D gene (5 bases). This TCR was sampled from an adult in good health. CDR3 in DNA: TGTGCCAGTAACCCAGGTGGGGGGGGCACTGAAGCTTTCTTT. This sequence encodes CASNPGGGGTEAFF.